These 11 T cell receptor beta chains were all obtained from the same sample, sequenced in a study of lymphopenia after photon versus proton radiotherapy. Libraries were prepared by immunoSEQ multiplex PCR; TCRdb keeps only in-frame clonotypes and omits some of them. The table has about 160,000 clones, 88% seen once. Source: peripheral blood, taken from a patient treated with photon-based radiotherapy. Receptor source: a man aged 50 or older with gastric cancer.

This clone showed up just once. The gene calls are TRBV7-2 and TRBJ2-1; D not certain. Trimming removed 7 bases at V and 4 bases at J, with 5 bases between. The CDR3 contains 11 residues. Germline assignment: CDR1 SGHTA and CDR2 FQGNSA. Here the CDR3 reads CASTSYNEQFF. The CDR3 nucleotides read TGTGCCAGCACCTCGTACAATGAGCAGTTCTTC.

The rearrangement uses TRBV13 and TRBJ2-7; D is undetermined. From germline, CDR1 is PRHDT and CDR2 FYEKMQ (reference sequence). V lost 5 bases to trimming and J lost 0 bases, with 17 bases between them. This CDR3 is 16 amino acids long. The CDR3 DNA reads TGTGCCAGCAGCCCCGGTCCCGTTAAAAGCTCCTACGAGCAGTACTTC. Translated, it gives CASSPGPVKSSYEQYF. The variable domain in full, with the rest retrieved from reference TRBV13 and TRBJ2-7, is AAGVIQSPRHLIKEKRETATLKCYPIPRHDTVYWYQQGPGQDPQFLISFYEKMQSDKGSIPDRFSAQQFSDYHSELNMSSLELGDSALYFCASSPGPVKSSYEQYFGPGTRLTVT.

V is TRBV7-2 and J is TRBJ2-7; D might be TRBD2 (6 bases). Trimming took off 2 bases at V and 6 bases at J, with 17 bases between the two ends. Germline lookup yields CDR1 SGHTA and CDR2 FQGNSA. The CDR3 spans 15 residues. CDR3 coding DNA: TGTGCCAGCAGCTTATTTGGCGGGGACCCCACCGAGCAGTACTTC. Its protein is CASSLFGGDPTEQYF. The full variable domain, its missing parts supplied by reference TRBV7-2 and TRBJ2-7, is GAGVSQSPSNKVTEKGKDVELRCDPISGHTALYWYRQSLGQGLEFLIYFQGNSAPDKSGLPSDRFSAERTGGSVSTLTIQRTQQEDSAVYLCASSLFGGDPTEQYFGPGTRLTVT.

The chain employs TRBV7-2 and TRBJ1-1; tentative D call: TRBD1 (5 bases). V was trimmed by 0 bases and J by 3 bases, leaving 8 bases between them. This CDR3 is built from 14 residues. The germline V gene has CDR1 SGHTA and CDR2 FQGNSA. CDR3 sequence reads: CASSLAGVDTEAFF. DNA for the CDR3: TGTGCCAGCAGCTTAGCAGGGGTGGACACTGAAGCTTTCTTT. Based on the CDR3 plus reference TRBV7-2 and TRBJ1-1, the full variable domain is GAGVSQSPSNKVTEKGKDVELRCDPISGHTALYWYRQSLGQGLEFLIYFQGNSAPDKSGLPSDRFSAERTGGSVSTLTIQRTQQEDSAVYLCASSLAGVDTEAFFGQGTRLTVV.

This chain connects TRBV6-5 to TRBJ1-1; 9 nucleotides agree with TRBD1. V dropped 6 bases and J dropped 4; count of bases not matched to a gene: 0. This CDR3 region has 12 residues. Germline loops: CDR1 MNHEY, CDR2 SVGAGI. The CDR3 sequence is CASRTGGTEAFF. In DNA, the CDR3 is TGTGCCAGCAGGACAGGGGGCACTGAAGCTTTCTTT.

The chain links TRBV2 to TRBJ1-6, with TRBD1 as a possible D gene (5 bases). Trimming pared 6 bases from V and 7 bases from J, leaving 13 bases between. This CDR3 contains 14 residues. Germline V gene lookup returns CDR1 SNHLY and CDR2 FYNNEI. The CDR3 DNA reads TGTGCCAGCAGGACGCCCCGGGGGAATTCACCCCTCCACTTT. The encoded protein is CASRTPRGNSPLHF.

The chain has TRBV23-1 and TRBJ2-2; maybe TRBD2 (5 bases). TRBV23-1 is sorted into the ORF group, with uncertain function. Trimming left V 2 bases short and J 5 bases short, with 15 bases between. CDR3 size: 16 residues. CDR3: CASSQTRTRLTGELFF. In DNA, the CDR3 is TGCGCCAGCAGTCAAACGCGTACTAGATTGACCGGGGAGCTGTTTTTT.

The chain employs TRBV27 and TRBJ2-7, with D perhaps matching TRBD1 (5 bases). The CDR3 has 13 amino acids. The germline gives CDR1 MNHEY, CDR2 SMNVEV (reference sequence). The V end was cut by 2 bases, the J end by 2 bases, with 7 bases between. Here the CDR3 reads CASSLQGTYEQYF. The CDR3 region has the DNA TGTGCCAGCAGTTTACAGGGAACCTACGAGCAGTACTTC.

CDR3 bases: TGTGCCAGCTCACCCCCGGGACTAGCGGGAAAAGTAAGAACCTACAATGAGCAGTTCTTC. Its protein is CASSPPGLAGKVRTYNEQFF. This chain joins TRBV18 and TRBJ2-1; TRBD2 aligns across 13 bases. CDR1 is KGHSH, CDR2 LQKENI, per germline. V was clipped by 3 bases and J by 2 bases; unmatched bases: 13. The CDR3 is made up of 20 amino acids.

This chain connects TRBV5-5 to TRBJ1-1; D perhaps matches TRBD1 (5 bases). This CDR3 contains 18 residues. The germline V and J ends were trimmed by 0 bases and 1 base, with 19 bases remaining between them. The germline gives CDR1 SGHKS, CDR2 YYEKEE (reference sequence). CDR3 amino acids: CASSLDTLWGVENTEAFF. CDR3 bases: TGTGCCAGCAGCTTGGATACGTTGTGGGGGGTGGAGAACACTGAAGCTTTCTTT.

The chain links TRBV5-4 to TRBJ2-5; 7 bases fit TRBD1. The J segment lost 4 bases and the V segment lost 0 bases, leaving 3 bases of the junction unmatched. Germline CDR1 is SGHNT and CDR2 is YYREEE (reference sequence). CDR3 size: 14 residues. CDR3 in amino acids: CASSLEGAGETQYF. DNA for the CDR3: TGTGCCAGCAGCTTGGAGGGGGCGGGAGAGACCCAGTACTTC.